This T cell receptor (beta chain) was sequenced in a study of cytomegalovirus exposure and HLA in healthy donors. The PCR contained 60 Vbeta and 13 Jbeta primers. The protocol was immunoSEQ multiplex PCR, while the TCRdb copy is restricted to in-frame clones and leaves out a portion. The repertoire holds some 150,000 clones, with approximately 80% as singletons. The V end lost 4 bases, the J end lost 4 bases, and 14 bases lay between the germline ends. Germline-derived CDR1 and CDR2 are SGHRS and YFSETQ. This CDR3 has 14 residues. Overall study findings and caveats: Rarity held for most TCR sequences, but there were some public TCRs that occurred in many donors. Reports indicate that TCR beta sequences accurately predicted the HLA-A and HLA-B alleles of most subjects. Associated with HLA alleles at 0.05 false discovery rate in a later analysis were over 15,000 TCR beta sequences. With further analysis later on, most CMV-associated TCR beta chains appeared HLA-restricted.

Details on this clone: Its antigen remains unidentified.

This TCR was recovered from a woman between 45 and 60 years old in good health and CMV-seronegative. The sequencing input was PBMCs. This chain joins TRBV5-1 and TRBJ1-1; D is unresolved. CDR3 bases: TGCGCCAGCAGCCGCATCGAGAGTCGCACTGAAGCTTTCTTT. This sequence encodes CASSRIESRTEAFF.